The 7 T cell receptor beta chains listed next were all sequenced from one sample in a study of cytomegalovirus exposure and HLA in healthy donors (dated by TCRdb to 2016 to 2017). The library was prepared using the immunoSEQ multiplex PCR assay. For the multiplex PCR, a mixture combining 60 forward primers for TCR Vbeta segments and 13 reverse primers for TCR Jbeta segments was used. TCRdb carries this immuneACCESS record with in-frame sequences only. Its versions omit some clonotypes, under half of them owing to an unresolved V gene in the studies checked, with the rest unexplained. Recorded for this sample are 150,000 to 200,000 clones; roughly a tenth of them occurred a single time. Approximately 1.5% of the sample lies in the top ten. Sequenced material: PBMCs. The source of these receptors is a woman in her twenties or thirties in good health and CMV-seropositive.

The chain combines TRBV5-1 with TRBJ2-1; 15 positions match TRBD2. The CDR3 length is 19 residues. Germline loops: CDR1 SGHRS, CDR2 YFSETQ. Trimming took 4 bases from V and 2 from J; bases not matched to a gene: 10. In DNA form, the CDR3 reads TGCGCCAGCAGCAGAACTGGGACTAGCGGGAGGCTTACCTACAATGAGCAGTTCTTC. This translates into CASSRTGTSGRLTYNEQFF.

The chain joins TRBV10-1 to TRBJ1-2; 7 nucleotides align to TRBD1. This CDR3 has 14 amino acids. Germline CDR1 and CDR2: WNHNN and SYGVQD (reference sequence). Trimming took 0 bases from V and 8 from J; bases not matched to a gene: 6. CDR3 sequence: CASSESKGASGYTF. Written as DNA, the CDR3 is TGCGCCAGCAGTGAGTCGAAGGGGGCTTCGGGCTACACCTTC.

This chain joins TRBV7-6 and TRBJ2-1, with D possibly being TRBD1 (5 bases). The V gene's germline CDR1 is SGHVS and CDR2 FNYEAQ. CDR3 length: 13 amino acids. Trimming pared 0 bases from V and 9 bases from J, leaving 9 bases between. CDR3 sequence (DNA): TGTGCCAGCAGCTTAGCGCCCCAGGGTGAGCAGTTCTTC. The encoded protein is CASSLAPQGEQFF.

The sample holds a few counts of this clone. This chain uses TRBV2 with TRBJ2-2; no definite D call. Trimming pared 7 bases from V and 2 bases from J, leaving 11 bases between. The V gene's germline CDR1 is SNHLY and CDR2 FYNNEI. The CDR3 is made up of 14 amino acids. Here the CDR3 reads CASINKRNTGELFF. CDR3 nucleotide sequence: TGTGCCAGCATAAACAAGCGTAACACCGGGGAGCTGTTTTTT.

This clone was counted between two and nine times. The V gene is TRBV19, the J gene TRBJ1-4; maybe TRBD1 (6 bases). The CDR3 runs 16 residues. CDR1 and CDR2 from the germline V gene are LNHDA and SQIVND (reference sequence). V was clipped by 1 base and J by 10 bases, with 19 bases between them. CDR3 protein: CASSIGREGGRRKLFF. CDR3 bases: TGTGCCAGTAGTATAGGTAGAGAAGGGGGAAGGCGAAAACTGTTTTTT.

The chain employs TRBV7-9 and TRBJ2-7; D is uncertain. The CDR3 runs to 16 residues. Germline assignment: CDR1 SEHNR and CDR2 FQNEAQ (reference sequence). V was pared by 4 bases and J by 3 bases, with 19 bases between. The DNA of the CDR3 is TGTGCCAGCAGCTACAAGAGATCTACAGTTAACTACGAGCAGTACTTC. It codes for CASSYKRSTVNYEQYF.

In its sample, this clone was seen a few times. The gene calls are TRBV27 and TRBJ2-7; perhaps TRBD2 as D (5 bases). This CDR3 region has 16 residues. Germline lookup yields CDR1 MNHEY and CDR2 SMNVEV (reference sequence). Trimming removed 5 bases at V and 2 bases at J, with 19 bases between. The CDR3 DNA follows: TGTGCCAGCAGTAAGTCTCCCGGGATCAGAGCCTACGAGCAGTACTTC. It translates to CASSKSPGIRAYEQYF.